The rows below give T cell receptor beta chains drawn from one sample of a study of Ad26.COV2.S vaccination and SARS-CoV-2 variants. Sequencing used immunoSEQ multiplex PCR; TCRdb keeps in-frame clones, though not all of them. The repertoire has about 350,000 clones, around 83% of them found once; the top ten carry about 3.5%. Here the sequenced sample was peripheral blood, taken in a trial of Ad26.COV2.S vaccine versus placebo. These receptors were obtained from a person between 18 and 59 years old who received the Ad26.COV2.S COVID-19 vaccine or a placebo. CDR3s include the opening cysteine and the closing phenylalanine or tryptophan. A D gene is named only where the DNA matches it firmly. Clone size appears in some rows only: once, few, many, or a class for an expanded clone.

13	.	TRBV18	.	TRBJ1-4	TGTGCCAGCTCACCACCGGGTTCTGAAAAACTGTTTTTT	CASSPPGSEKLFF
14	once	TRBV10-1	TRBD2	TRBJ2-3	TGCGCCAGCAGCCAGACTAGCCCGACAGATACGCAGTATTTT	CASSQTSPTDTQYF
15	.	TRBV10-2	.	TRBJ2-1	TGCGCCAGCAGTGAAGGACTACTACAATACAATGAGCAGTTCTTC	CASSEGLLQYNEQFF
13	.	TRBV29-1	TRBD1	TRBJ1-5	TGCAGCGTTGGGACAGGCTGGCATCAGCCCCAGCATTTT	CSVGTGWHQPQHF
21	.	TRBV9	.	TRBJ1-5	TGTGCCAGCAGCGTAGTTAAGTTCCGGCCGAAAATAAACCTGAGCAATCAGCCCCAGCATTTT	CASSVVKFRPKINLSNQPQHF
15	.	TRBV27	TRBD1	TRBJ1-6	TGTGCCAGCAGTCTGGGACAGGGGGCTTACTCACCCCTCCACTTT	CASSLGQGAYSPLHF
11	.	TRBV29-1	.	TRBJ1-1	TGCAGCGTTGAATGGGGTAATGAAGCTTTCTTT	CSVEWGNEAFF
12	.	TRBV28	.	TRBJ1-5	TGTGCCAGCAAAATTAGCAATCAGCCCCAGCATTTT	CASKISNQPQHF
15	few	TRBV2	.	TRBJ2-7	TGTGCCAGCACAGCAACAGGGACGAAATCCTACGAGCAGTACTTC	CASTATGTKSYEQYF
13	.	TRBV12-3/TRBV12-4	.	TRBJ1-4	TGTGCCAGCCAGAGGTCGGAGGCGGAAAAACTGTTTTTT	CASQRSEAEKLFF
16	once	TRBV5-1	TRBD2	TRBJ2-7	TGCGCCAGCACCCCGGGGGGGACTGGAAGCTCCTACGAGCAGTACTTC	CASTPGGTGSSYEQYF
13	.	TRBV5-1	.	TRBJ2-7	TGCGCCAGCAGCCCCTGGACTAAGCACGAGCAGTACTTC	CASSPWTKHEQYF
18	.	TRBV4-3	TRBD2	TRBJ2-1	TGCGCCAGCAGCCAAGGGCGGCTAGCGGGAGTAAGCTACAATGAGCAGTTCTTC	CASSQGRLAGVSYNEQFF
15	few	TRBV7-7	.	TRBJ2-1	TGTGCCAGCAGCTCGGGACTCGCCTCCTACAATGAGCAGTTCTTC	CASSSGLASYNEQFF
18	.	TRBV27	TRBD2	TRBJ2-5	TGTGCCAGCAGTTTTAAAGGGGCCCTGCGGGGGGGCTTAGAGACCCAGTACTTC	CASSFKGALRGGLETQYF
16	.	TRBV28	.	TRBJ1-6	TGTGCCAGCAGTTTATGGTCAGGGTCGGTTAATTCACCCCTCCACTTT	CASSLWSGSVNSPLHF
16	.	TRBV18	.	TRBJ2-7	TGTGCCAGCTCACCACCGTCGGTTTCCTACTCCTACGAGCAGTACTTC	CASSPPSVSYSYEQYF
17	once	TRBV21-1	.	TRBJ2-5	TGTGCCAGCAGCAACGGGACTAGCGAGCCGTACCAAGAGACCCAGTACTTC	CASSNGTSEPYQETQYF
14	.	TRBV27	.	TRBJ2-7	TGTGCCAGCAGGCTAGGACAGAGCTCCTACGAGCAGTACTTC	CASRLGQSSYEQYF
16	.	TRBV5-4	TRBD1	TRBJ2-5	TGTGCCAGCAGCCTGGGACAGTTCGCGGGTCGAGAGACCCAGTACTTC	CASSLGQFAGRETQYF
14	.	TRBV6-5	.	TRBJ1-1	TGTGCCAGCAGTCCTTCAGGGGCGAACACTGAAGCTTTCTTT	CASSPSGANTEAFF
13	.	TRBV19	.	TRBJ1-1	TGTGCCAGTAGTAAACTCCTGAACACTGAAGCTTTCTTT	CASSKLLNTEAFF
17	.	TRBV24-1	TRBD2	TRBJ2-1	TGTGCCACCAGCCGGTCTCCTAGCGGGAGGGGTTGGAATGAGCAGTTCTTC	CATSRSPSGRGWNEQFF
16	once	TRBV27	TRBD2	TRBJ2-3	TGTGCCAGCAGTTCGTCCGGGACTAGCGGCACAGATACGCAGTATTTT	CASSSSGTSGTDTQYF
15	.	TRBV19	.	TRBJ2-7	TGTGCCACCTCGATGGGGGCCCGTGGGTCTTACGAGCAGTACTTC	CATSMGARGSYEQYF
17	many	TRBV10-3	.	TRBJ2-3	TGTGCCATCAGTGACTCTTCCACAGGAGATAGCACAGATACGCAGTATTTT	CAISDSSTGDSTDTQYF
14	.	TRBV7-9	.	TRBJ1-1	TGTGCCAGCAGCTTATCAGAGGGGTCGGGTGAAGCTTTCTTT	CASSLSEGSGEAFF
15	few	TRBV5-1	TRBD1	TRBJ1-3	TGCGCCAGCAGCTTGACGGGACAGGGGTTTAACACCATATATTTT	CASSLTGQGFNTIYF
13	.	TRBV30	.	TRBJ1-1	TGTGCCTGGAGTGTGAGGGGCGGCACTGAAGCTTTCTTT	CAWSVRGGTEAFF
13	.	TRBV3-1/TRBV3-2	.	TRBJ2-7	TGTGCCAGCAGCCAAGACGGCACCTACGAGCAGTACTTC	CASSQDGTYEQYF
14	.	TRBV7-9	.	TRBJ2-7	TGTGCCAGCAGCTTAGCGGGGTGGTCCTACGAGCAGTACTTC	CASSLAGWSYEQYF
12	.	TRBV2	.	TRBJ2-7	TGTGCCAGCAGTGAAGCGCTAGGGGAGCAGTACTTC	CASSEALGEQYF
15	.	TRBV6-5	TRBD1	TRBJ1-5	TGTGCCAGCAGCACAGACAGGGATAGCAATCAGCCCCAGCATTTT	CASSTDRDSNQPQHF
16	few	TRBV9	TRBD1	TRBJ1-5	TGTGCCAGCAGCACGGGACCGGGACAGGGCAATCAGCCCCAGCATTTT	CASSTGPGQGNQPQHF
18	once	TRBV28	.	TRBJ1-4	TGTGCCAGCAGGACCCCCCGTTGGGGCCTAGCAACTAATGAAAAACTGTTTTTT	CASRTPRWGLATNEKLFF
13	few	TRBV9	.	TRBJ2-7	TGTGCCAGCAGAGGTCAGGGCTCCTACGAGCAGTACTTC	CASRGQGSYEQYF
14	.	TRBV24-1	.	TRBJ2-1	TGTGCCACCAGTGAGGCGCCCTTCGAGGGTGAGCAGTTCTTC	CATSEAPFEGEQFF
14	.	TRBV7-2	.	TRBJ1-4	TGTGCCAGGCCGCGTCAGGGCGCTAATGAAAAACTGTTTTTT	CARPRQGANEKLFF
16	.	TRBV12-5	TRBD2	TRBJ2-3	TGTGCTAGTGCTGCGGGAGCCGGGATTAGCACAGATACGCAGTATTTT	CASAAGAGISTDTQYF
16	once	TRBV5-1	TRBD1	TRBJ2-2	TGCGCCAGCAGCTTCTGGGACAGGGGGCTCACCGGGGAGCTGTTTTTT	CASSFWDRGLTGELFF